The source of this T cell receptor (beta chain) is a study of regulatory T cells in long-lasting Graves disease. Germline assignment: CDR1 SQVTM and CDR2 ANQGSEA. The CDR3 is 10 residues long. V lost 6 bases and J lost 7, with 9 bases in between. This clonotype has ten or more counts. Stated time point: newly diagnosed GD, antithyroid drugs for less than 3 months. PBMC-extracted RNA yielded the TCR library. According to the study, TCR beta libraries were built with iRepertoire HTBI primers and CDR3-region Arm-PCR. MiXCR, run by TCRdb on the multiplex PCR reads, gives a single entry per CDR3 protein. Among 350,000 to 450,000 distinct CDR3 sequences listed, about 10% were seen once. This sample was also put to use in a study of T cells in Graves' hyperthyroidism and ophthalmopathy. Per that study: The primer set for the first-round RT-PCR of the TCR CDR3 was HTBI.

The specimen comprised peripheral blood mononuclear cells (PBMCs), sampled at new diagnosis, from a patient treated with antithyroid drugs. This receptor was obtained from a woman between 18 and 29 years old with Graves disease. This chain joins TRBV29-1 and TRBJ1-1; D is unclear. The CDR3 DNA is TGCAGCGTCCAGATGGGTGAAGCTTTCTTT. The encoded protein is CSVQMGEAFF. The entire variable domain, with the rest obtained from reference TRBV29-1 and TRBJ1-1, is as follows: SAVISQKPSRDICQRGTSLTIQCQVDSQVTMMFWYRQQPGQSLTLIATANQGSEATYESGFVIDKFPISRPNLTFSTLTVSNMSPEDSSIYLCSVQMGEAFFGQGTRLTVV.